The rows below give T cell receptor beta chains drawn from one sample of a study of OX40 agonist ivuxolimab in advanced cancers. Using immunoSEQ multiplex PCR, the repertoire was profiled, and TCRdb retains in-frame clones only, with some absent. The data contain about 67,000 clones, approximately 87% of them seen just once; the ten biggest clones take up 3.5% to 5%. This sample comprised CD4+ or CD8+ T cells sorted from blood, obtained in a trial of the OX40 agonist ivuxolimab. All receptors come from an adult with an advanced solid tumor such as melanoma, head and neck, liver or kidney cancer. Both conserved end residues are trimmed from each CDR3. A D gene is named only where the DNA matches it firmly.

j_call v_call d_call cdr3_aa
TRBJ1-2 TRBV18 - ASSPPQGGYT
TRBJ2-7 TRBV7-6 - ASSLGGPRLLKVEQY
TRBJ2-1 TRBV5-4 TRBD2 ASSLDGTSGREF
TRBJ2-5 TRBV5-4 TRBD1 ASLRGLGGETQY
TRBJ1-1 TRBV11-3 - ASRKRAGARAEAF
TRBJ2-3 TRBV18 - ASSPRGRGRTDTQY
TRBJ2-7 TRBV28 - ASRPHIDYEQY
TRBJ1-1 TRBV5-1 - ASSFFLTGNTEAF
TRBJ2-5 TRBV28 - ASSLVVETQY
TRBJ1-5 TRBV15 TRBD1 ATSRGQGGDQPQH
TRBJ2-5 TRBV19 - ASSMVPEETQY
TRBJ1-2 TRBV7-9 TRBD1 ASVRQGENYGYT
TRBJ2-2 TRBV6-5 - ASSSSTWGNTGELF
TRBJ2-7 TRBV14 - ASSQGISEGYEQY
TRBJ1-1 TRBV19 - ASSIQGYTEAF
TRBJ1-5 TRBV9 TRBD1 ASSVEGQGVQPQH
TRBJ1-5 TRBV6-1 TRBD1 ASRDREVGNQPQH
TRBJ1-6 TRBV30 - AWSVGGSPLH
TRBJ2-7 TRBV6-5 - ASSGQKYEQY
TRBJ1-1 TRBV27 - ASSLRGIKNTEAF
TRBJ2-1 TRBV12-5 TRBD2 ASGSEGSGTRSYNEQF
TRBJ1-2 TRBV27 TRBD1 ASSPRGQPWGSGYT
TRBJ2-5 TRBV19 TRBD2 ASSGGLAEETQY
TRBJ1-2 TRBV28 - ASSLDTRGSGYT
TRBJ2-5 TRBV19 - ASSRIGGADQETQY
TRBJ1-1 TRBV7-9 - ASSLGKWNTEAF
TRBJ2-7 TRBV6-5 - ASDGGEGQY
TRBJ2-1 TRBV6-1 TRBD1 ASSEQRQGSYNEQF
TRBJ2-7 TRBV11-3 - ASSPSRGPGEQY
TRBJ2-5 TRBV18 - ASSVGGRETQY
TRBJ2-1 TRBV5-1 TRBD1 ASSEQPTGDFYNEQF
TRBJ2-1 TRBV5-1 TRBD2 ASRAGEPYNEQF
TRBJ1-1 TRBV6-1 - ASKVLTEAF
TRBJ1-2 TRBV5-4 TRBD1 ASSLIQGAKGYT
TRBJ2-7 TRBV5-1 TRBD2 ASSRATSGSSYEQY
TRBJ1-6 TRBV27 TRBD1 ASSSTGQGLNSPLH
TRBJ2-7 TRBV30 - AWSLSYYEQY
TRBJ1-2 TRBV28 - ASSLQGPDYGYT
TRBJ1-5 TRBV12-5 - ASGLVQGQPQH
TRBJ1-5 TRBV19 TRBD1 ASVNALGQGSNQPQH
TRBJ2-1 TRBV30 - AWSVPGAGWNYNEQF
TRBJ1-4 TRBV14 - ASSQEGRRNEKLF
TRBJ2-3 TRBV19 - ASSIGLADTQY
TRBJ2-1 TRBV7-2 TRBD2 ASSLEPPLAGGHYEQF
TRBJ1-2 TRBV19 - ASRRRGLDYGYT
TRBJ2-4 TRBV5-6 - ASSGGLAKNIQY
TRBJ2-3 TRBV21-1 - ASASTDTQY
TRBJ2-1 TRBV11-3 - ASSLGGANEQF
TRBJ1-2 TRBV28 - ASSPPGGGNGYT
TRBJ2-7 TRBV5-4 - ASSLNSYEQY
TRBJ1-5 TRBV30 - AWSVREEQPQH
TRBJ2-3 TRBV6-4 TRBD2 ASSDASGGPTDTQY
TRBJ1-1 TRBV6-6 TRBD1 ASSYPFSAGGAEAF
TRBJ2-7 TRBV12-2 - ASRFEAPLATSSYEQY